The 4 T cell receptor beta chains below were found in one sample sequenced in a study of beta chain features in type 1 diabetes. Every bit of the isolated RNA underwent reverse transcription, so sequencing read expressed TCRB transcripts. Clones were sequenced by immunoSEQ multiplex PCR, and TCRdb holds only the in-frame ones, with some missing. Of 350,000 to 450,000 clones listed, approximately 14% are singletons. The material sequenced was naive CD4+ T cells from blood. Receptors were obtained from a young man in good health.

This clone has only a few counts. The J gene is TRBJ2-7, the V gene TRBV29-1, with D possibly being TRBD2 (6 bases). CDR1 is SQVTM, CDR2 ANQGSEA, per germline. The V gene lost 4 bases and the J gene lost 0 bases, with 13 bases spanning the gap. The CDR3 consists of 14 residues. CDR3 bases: TGCAGCGTTGCGGTCGCGGGGTACTCCTACGAGCAGTACTTC. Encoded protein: CSVAVAGYSYEQYF.

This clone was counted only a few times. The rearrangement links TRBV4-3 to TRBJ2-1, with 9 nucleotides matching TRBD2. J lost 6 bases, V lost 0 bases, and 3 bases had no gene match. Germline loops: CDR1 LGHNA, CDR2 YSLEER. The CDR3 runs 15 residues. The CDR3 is CASSQEGGRGNEQFF. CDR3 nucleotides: TGCGCCAGCAGCCAAGAAGGCGGGAGGGGCAATGAGCAGTTCTTC.

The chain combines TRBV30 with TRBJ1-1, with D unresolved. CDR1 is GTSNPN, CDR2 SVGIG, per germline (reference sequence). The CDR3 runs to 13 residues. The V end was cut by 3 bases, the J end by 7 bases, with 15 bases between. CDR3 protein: CAWSRALQYEAFF. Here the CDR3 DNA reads TGTGCCTGGAGCCGGGCTCTTCAGTATGAAGCTTTCTTT.

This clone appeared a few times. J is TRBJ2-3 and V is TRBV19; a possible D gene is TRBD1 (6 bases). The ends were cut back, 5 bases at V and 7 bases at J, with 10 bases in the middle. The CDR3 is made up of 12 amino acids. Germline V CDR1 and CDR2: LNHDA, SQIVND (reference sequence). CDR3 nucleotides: TGTGCCAGTAGTCTTACAGGGAATACGCAGTATTTT. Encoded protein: CASSLTGNTQYF.